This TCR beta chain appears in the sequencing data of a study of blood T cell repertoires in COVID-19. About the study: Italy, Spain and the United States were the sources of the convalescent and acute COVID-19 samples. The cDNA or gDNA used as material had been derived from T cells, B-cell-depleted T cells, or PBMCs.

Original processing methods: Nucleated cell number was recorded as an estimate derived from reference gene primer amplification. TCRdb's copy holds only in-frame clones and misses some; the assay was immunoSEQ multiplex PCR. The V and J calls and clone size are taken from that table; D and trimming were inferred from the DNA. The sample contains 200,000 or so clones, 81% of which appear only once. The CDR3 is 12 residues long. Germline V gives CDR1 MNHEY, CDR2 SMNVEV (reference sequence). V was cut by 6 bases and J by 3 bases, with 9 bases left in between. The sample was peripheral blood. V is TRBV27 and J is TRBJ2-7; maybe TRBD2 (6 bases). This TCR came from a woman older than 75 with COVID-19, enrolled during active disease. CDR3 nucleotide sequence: TGTGCCAGCAGCTTGGGGGGCTACGAGCAGTACTTC. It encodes CASSLGGYEQYF.